This TCR beta chain was found in a study of cytomegalovirus exposure and HLA in healthy donors. Primers: 60 Vbeta forward and 13 Jbeta reverse. Sequenced by immunoSEQ multiplex PCR; TCRdb stores in-frame clones only, minus some. Of about 77,000 clones in the sample, around 84% were seen once. The CDR3 runs to 15 residues. Per the germline V gene, CDR1 is MNHEY and CDR2 is SVGAGI. V gave up 5 bases and J gave up 7 bases; unmatched junction bases: 13. The receptor's source is a man between 40 and 49 years old in good health and CMV-seronegative. The sequenced sample was PBMCs. J is TRBJ1-2 and V is TRBV6-5, with TRBD1 matching over 7 bases. In DNA, the CDR3 is TGTGCCAGCAGTGGCACCATACAGGGGCAGGCTGGCTACACCTTC. Its translation is CASSGTIQGQAGYTF.